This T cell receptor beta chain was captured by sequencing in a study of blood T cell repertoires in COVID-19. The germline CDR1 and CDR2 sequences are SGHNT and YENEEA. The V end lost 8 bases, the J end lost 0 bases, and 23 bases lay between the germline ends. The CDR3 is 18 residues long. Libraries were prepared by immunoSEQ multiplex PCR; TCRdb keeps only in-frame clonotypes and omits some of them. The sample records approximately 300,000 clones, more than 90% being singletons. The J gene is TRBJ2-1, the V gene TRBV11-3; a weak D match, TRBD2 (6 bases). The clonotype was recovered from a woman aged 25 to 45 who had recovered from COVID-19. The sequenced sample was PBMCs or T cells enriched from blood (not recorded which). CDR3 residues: CASGAGSSLSFSYNEQFF. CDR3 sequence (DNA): TGTGCCAGCGGGGCGGGGAGTAGCCTATCTTTCTCCTACAATGAGCAGTTCTTC. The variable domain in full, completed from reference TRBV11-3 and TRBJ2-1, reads EAGVVQSPRYKIIEKKQPVAFWCNPISGHNTLYWYLQNLGQGPELLIRYENEEAVDDSQLPKDRFSAERLKGVDSTLKIQPAELGDSAVYLCASGAGSSLSFSYNEQFFGPGTRLTVL.